This T cell receptor (beta chain) was recovered during a study of patients and donors after allogeneic stem cell transplantation. Using its own MiXCR run on the RT-PCR reads, TCRdb lists one record per CDR3 protein. The table records roughly 200,000 distinct CDR3 sequences, 41% of them present only once. This clonotype occurred a few times. The CDR3 totals 15 residues. Germline CDR1 is LGHNT and CDR2 is FRNRAP. V lost 1 base and J 0 bases, leaving 9 bases between the germline ends. The sequencing sample was made of blood, either unsorted or a sorted T cell fraction (not recorded which). This clonotype was obtained from a human donor who was either an allogeneic HSCT recipient or a stem cell or donor lymphocyte infusion donor (not recorded which). It is not recorded whose cells these are; they may come from a transplant donor. V usage is TRBV12-5 and J usage is TRBJ1-1; D might be TRBD1 (5 bases). Here the CDR3 reads CASGLGGHLNTEAFF. The CDR3 DNA sequence: TGTGCTAGTGGTTTGGGCGGACACCTGAACACTGAAGCTTTCTTT.